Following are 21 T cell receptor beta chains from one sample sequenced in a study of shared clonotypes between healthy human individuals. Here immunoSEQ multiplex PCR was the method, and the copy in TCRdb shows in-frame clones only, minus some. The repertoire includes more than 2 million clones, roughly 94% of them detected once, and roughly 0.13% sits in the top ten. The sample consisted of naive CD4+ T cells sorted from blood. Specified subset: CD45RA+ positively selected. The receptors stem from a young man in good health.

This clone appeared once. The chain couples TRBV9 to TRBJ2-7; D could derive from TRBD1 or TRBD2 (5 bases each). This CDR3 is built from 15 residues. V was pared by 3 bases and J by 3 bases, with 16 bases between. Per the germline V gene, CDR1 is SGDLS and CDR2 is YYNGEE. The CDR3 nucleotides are TGTGCCAGCAGCGGAGGGGACCGACCGTACTACGAGCAGTACTTC. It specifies CASSGGDRPYYEQYF. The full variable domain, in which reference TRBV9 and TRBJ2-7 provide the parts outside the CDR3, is DSGVTQTPKHLITATGQRVTLRCSPRSGDLSVYWYQQSLDQGLQFLIQYYNGEERAKGNILERFSAQQFPDLHSELNLSSLELGDSALYFCASSGGDRPYYEQYFGPGTRLTVT.

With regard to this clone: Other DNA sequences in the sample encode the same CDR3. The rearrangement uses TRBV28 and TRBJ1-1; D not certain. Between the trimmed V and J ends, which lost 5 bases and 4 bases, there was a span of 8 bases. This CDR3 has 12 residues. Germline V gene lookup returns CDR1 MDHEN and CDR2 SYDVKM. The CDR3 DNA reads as TGTGCCAGCAGTCTACGAGGCACTGAAGCTTTCTTT. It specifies CASSLRGTEAFF.

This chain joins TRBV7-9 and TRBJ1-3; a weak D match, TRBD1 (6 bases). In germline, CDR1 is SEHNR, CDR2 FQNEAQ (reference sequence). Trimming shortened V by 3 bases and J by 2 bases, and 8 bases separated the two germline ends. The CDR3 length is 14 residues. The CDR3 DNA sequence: TGTGCCAGCAGCTTCTCAGGGGCTGGAAACACCATATATTTT. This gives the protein CASSFSGAGNTIYF.

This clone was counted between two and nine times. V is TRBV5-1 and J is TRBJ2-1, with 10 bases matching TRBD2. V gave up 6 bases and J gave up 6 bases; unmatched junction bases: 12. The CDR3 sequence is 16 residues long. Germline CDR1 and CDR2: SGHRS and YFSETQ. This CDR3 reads CASTLGSSGSANEQFF. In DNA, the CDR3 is TGCGCCAGCACCCTGGGGTCTAGCGGGAGCGCCAATGAGCAGTTCTTC.

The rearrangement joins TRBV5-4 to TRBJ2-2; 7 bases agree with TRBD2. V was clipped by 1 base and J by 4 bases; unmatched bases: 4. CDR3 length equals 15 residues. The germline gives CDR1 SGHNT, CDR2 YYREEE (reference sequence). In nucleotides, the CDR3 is TGTGCCAGCAGCTTGCGGGGGGTTAGCACCGGGGAGCTGTTTTTT. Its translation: CASSLRGVSTGELFF.

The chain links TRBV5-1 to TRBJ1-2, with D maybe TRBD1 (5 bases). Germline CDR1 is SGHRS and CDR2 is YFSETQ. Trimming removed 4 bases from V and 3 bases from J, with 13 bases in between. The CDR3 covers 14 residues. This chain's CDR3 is CASSPPGTYYGYTF. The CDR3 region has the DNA TGCGCCAGCAGCCCCCCCGGGACGTACTATGGCTACACCTTC.

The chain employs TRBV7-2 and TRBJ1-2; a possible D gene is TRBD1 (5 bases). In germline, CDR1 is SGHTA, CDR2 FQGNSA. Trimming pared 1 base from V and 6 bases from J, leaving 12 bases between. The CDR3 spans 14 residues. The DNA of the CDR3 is TGTGCCAGCAGCTTAGGTCCAGGGCGGGATGGCTACACCTTC. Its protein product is CASSLGPGRDGYTF.

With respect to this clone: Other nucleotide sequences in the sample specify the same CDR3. CDR3 region: CASSPGTGGVYEQYF. CDR3 coding DNA: TGTGCCAGCTCACCCGGGACAGGGGGCGTTTACGAGCAGTACTTC. This rearrangement joins TRBV18 to TRBJ2-7; 12 bases are shared with TRBD1. Per the germline V gene, CDR1 is KGHSH and CDR2 is LQKENI. This CDR3 region has 15 residues. V trimming: 3 bases; J trimming: 4 bases; junction bases outside the gene matches: 4.

The CDR3 sequence is CASSQDRPSLAGRSPDTGELFF. As DNA, the CDR3 is TGCGCCAGCAGCCAAGACCGACCCTCCTTAGCGGGGCGTTCCCCCGACACCGGGGAGCTGTTTTTT. The chain employs TRBV4-1 and TRBJ2-2; TRBD2 agrees at 8 bases. CDR3 size: 22 residues. Germline V gene data show CDR1 as MGHRA and CDR2 as YSYEKL. The J segment lost 3 bases and the V segment lost 0 bases, leaving 21 bases of the junction unmatched.

The CDR3 region has the DNA TGTGCCAGCAGCCTGGGACAGGGGGCGTTTGATGAGCAGTTCTTC. This translates into CASSLGQGAFDEQFF. This chain joins TRBV7-6 and TRBJ2-1; 12 bases agree with TRBD1. Germline V gives CDR1 SGHVS, CDR2 FNYEAQ. The junction had 7 bases not matched to a gene; V was cut back by 5 bases and J by 8 bases. CDR3 length: 15 residues.

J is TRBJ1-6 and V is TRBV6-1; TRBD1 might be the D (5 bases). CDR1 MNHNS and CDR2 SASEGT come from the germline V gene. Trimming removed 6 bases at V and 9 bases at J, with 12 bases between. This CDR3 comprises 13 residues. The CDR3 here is CASSTAGISPLHF. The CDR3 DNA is TGTGCCAGCAGCACGGCAGGGATTTCACCCCTCCACTTT.

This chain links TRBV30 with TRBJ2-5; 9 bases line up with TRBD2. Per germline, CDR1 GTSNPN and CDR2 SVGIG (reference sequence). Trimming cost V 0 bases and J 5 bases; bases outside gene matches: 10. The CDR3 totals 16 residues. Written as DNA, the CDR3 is TGTGCCTGGAGTGTAGGTCGGCGGGAGGGTGGGGAGACCCAGTACTTC. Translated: CAWSVGRREGGETQYF.

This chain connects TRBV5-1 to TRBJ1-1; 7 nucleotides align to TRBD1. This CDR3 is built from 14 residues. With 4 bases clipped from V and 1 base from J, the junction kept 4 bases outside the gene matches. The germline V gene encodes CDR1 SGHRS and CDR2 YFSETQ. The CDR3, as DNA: TGCGCCAGCAGCAAGGGGGCGGCGAACACTGAAGCTTTCTTT. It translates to CASSKGAANTEAFF.

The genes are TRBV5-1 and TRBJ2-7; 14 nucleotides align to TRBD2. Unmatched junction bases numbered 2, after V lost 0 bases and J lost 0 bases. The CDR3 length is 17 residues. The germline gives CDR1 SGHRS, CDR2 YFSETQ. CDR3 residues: CASSLGTSGRTSYEQYF. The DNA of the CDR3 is TGCGCCAGCAGCTTGGGGACTAGCGGGAGGACCTCCTACGAGCAGTACTTC.

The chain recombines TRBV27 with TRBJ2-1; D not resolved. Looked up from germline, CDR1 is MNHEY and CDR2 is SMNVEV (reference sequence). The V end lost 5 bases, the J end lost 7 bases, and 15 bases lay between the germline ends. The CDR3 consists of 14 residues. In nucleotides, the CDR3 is TGTGCCAGCAGTCAGAATCCTCAGAGGAATGAGCAGTTCTTC. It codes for CASSQNPQRNEQFF.

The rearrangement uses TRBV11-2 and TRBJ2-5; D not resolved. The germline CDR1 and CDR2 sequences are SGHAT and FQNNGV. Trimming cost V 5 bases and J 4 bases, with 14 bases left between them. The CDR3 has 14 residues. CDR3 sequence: CASSPYIDPETQYF. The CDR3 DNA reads TGTGCCAGCAGCCCCTACATAGACCCAGAGACCCAGTACTTC.

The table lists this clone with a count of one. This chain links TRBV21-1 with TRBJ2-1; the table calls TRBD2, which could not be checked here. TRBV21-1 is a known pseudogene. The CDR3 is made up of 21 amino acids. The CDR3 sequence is CASSKPPRVAGGLRRYNEQFF. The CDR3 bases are TGTGCCAGCAGCAAACCACCCAGAGTAGCGGGGGGGCTGAGGCGCTACAATGAGCAGTTCTTC.

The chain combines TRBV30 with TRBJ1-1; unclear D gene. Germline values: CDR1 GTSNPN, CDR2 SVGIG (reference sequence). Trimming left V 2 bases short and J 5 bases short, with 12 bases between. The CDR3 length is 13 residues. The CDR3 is CAWSRTGRTEAFF. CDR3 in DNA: TGTGCCTGGAGTAGGACTGGAAGGACTGAAGCTTTCTTT.

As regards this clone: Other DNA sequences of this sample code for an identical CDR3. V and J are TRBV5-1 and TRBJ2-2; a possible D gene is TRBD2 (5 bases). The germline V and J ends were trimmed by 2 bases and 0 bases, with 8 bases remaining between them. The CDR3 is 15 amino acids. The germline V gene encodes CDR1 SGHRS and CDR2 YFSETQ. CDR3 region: CASSLGGANTGELFF. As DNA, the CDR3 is TGCGCCAGCAGCTTAGGAGGAGCGAACACCGGGGAGCTGTTTTTT.

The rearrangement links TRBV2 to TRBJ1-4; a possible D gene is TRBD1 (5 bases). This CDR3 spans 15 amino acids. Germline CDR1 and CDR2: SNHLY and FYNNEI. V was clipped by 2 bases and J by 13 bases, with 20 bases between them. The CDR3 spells CASSEIRRDSRGLFF. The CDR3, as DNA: TGTGCCAGCAGTGAAATCAGGAGGGACTCCCGTGGACTGTTTTTT.

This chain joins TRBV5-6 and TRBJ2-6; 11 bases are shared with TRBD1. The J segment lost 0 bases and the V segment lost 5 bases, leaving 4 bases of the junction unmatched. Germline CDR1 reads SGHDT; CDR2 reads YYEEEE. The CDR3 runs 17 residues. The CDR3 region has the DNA TGTGCCAGCAGTACCGGGACAGGGGGCTCTGGGGCCAACGTCCTGACTTTC. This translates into CASSTGTGGSGANVLTF.